Shown below are 2 T cell receptor beta chains from a single sample sequenced in a study of blood T cells in healthy people across ages. Primers used in a second PCR of about 6 to 12 cycles were a sample-barcoded 5' primer and a J-beta primer mix. TCRdb reprocessed the 5' RACE reads with MiXCR, giving one entry per CDR3 protein. The sample has approximately 700,000 distinct CDR3 sequences; roughly 30% are singletons. The sample consisted of blood. These receptors all come from a woman at least 80 years old in good health.

The table lists this clonotype with many counts. The V and J genes are TRBV7-2 and TRBJ2-7; D possibly corresponds to TRBD1 (6 bases). The germline V and J ends were trimmed by 4 bases and 6 bases, with 16 bases remaining between them. Germline CDR1 is SGHTA and CDR2 is FQGNSA. This CDR3 has 14 amino acids. CDR3 protein: CASSSQGRGSEQYF. The DNA for the CDR3 is TGTGCCAGCAGCTCCCAGGGCAGGGGATCCGAGCAGTACTTC.

CDR3 DNA sequence: TGTGCCAGCAGCTTTGTGGGGGATAATTCACCCCTCCACTTT. Protein product: CASSFVGDNSPLHF. The gene calls are TRBV7-2 and TRBJ1-6; the D gene is possibly TRBD1 (5 bases). V was pared by 3 bases and J by 5 bases, with 8 bases between. The CDR3 extends over 14 amino acids. In germline, CDR1 is SGHTA, CDR2 FQGNSA.